This TCR beta chain derives from a study of CD8 T cells in Susac syndrome. The germline CDR1 and CDR2 sequences are MNHEY and SMNVEV (reference sequence). The J segment lost 4 bases and the V segment lost 8 bases, leaving 9 bases of the junction unmatched. This CDR3 comprises 14 residues. Only one count was recorded for this clonotype. Roughly 0.45 to 1 ug RNA was reverse transcribed with random hexamers. One entry per CDR3 protein, called by TCRdb with MiXCR from the immunoSEQ multiplex PCR reads. The table includes approximately 150,000 distinct CDR3 sequences, 75% to 90% detected once. The rearrangement links TRBV27 to TRBJ2-3; 7 bases line up with TRBD2. The sample was CD8+ T cells from PBMCs. The sequence derives from a human donor with multiple sclerosis. CDR3 bases: TGTGCCAGCCAGCCGGGAGGACGGCCAGATACGCAGTATTTT. Translation gives CASQPGGRPDTQYF.